The TCR beta chain described here comes from a study of T cell clonality in common variable immunodeficiency. The study's findings and limits: Fewer deletions and N-nucleotide insertions were reportedly seen in common variable immunodeficiency TCR beta sequences. Fewer TCRbeta clones were shared among CVID subjects than controls. CVID patient heterogeneity limited repertoire-clinical complication correlations.

This clone came up many times. Its matching antigen is unknown. The missing CDR3 end, 3 residues past where the read stops, is filled in from the germline J gene. Sequenced by immunoSEQ multiplex PCR; TCRdb stores in-frame clones only, minus some. Sampling found about 26,000 clones, none seen once. Blood came from CVID subjects not ill and not taking immunomodulatory or immunosuppressive medication. The CDR3 runs 17 residues. CDR1 is MNHNS, CDR2 SASEGT, per germline. J lost 2 bases, V lost 1 base, and 5 bases had no gene match. Sequencing was performed on peripheral blood mononuclear cells. This receptor was obtained from a human donor with common variable immunodeficiency. The chain couples TRBV6-1 to TRBJ2-7; TRBD2 matches at 13 bases. The CDR3 sequence: CASSEGIGLAGAYEQYF. The CDR3 bases that were read are TGTGCCAGCAGTGAAGGGATCGGACTAGCGGGAGCCTACGAG.